These 13 T cell receptor beta chains share one sample of origin, sequenced in a study of patients and donors after allogeneic stem cell transplantation. TCRdb fed the RT-PCR reads into MiXCR, producing one record per CDR3 protein. This repertoire shows some 150,000 distinct CDR3 sequences, about two fifths found once; its top ten account for 40% to 55%. The sample comprised blood, either unsorted or a sorted T cell fraction (not recorded which). Receptors originate from a human donor who was either an allogeneic HSCT recipient or a stem cell or donor lymphocyte infusion donor (not recorded which). It is not recorded whose cells these are; they may come from a transplant donor.

This clonotype is a singleton in its sample. This chain joins TRBV7-9 and TRBJ2-7; possibly TRBD1 for D (6 bases). Deletions cut 7 bases from V and 1 base from J, with 20 bases between. Germline V CDR1 and CDR2: SEHNR, FQNEAQ (reference sequence). This CDR3 is 16 amino acids long. The CDR3 region has the DNA TGTGCCAGCACCCCGGCAATGCAGGGGCCTTCCTACGAGCAGTACTTC. Translating it yields CASTPAMQGPSYEQYF.

V usage is TRBV12-3 or TRBV12-4 and J usage is TRBJ1-3; D is undetermined. Trimming removed 1 base from V and 4 bases from J, with 11 bases in between. This CDR3 contains 15 residues. In nucleotides, the CDR3 is TGTGCCAGCAGTTTAGACACATCGCACGGAAACACCATATATTTT. Translated: CASSLDTSHGNTIYF.

V is TRBV6-2 or TRBV6-3 and J is TRBJ1-6, with D uncertain. V lost 4 bases, J lost 7 bases, and 11 bases lay in between. The CDR3 has 14 residues. Germline lookup yields CDR1 MNHEY and CDR2 SVGEGT. CDR3 coding DNA: TGTGCCAGCAGTTTTGGCTGGGCAAATTCACCCCTCCACTTT. The encoded protein is CASSFGWANSPLHF.

The chain employs TRBV7-2 and TRBJ1-1; a possible D gene is TRBD1 (6 bases). V was clipped by 0 bases and J by 8 bases, with 16 bases between them. CDR1 and CDR2 from the germline V gene are SGHTA and FQGNSA. The CDR3 totals 15 residues. CDR3 sequence reads: CASSLAGQGSLEAFF. In DNA, the CDR3 is TGTGCCAGCAGCTTAGCTGGCCAGGGGTCTTTAGAAGCTTTCTTT.

The V gene is TRBV6-1, the J gene TRBJ1-6; D call uncertain. This CDR3 has 19 amino acids. The V end was cut by 4 bases, the J end by 0 bases, with 19 bases between. Per the germline V gene, CDR1 is MNHNS and CDR2 is SASEGT. This CDR3 reads CASSGRRQTNRSYNSPLHF. The CDR3 DNA sequence: TGTGCCAGCAGTGGAAGGAGGCAGACGAACCGCTCCTATAATTCACCCCTCCACTTT.

V is TRBV27 and J is TRBJ1-3; unclear D gene. The CDR3 sequence is 15 residues long. V lost 7 bases, J lost 0 bases, and 13 bases lay in between. CDR1 and CDR2 from the germline V gene are MNHEY and SMNVEV (reference sequence). The CDR3 region is CASTPNGNSGNTIYF. The CDR3 DNA reads TGTGCCAGCACCCCTAATGGGAACTCTGGAAACACCATATATTTT.

This clonotype showed up just a few times. The chain carries TRBV6-5 and TRBJ1-5, with D maybe TRBD1 (6 bases). The CDR3 is 14 residues long. CDR1 is MNHEY and CDR2 is SVGAGI in the germline V gene. V shed 5 bases and J shed 9 bases, with 17 bases lying between them. The CDR3 bases are TGTGCCAGCAGTACCCGACAGGCCTCAGGGCCCCAGCATTTT. The encoded protein is CASSTRQASGPQHF.

This clonotype occurred a few times. The V and J genes are TRBV9 and TRBJ1-1; no firm D call. The germline gives CDR1 SGDLS, CDR2 YYNGEE. V was shortened by 0 bases and J by 1 base, with 4 bases between the two germline ends. The CDR3 is 13 residues long. The CDR3 DNA reads as TGTGCCAGCAGCGTAGCGGGGAACACTGAAGCTTTCTTT. Protein sequence: CASSVAGNTEAFF.

This clonotype turned up a few times. The rearrangement uses TRBV5-5 and TRBJ1-4; the D is unclear. Germline lookup yields CDR1 SGHKS and CDR2 YYEKEE (reference sequence). Trimming took off 2 bases at V and 5 bases at J, with 13 bases between the two ends. The CDR3 has 15 amino acids. This CDR3 is CASSFYSGPNEKLFF. CDR3 bases: TGTGCCAGCAGCTTCTATTCAGGCCCCAATGAAAAACTGTTTTTT.

The chain carries TRBV14 and TRBJ2-7, with a tentative D call TRBD1 (6 bases). The ends were cut back, 0 bases at V and 5 bases at J, with 17 bases in the middle. Looked up from germline, CDR1 is SGHDN and CDR2 is FVKESK. The CDR3 covers 16 residues. For the CDR3, the DNA is TGTGCCAGCAGCCAAGATCGTGTTCCGAGGGACAACGAGCAGTACGTC. Residues: CASSQDRVPRDNEQYV.

The chain carries TRBV4-3 and TRBJ1-2; 8 bases fit TRBD1. The CDR3 is made up of 15 amino acids. The germline V gene encodes CDR1 LGHNA and CDR2 YSLEER. V lost 3 bases, J lost 7 bases, and 10 bases stayed unmatched. The CDR3 DNA reads TGCGCCAGCAGCCAGACCGCTCGGACAGGGAGTGGCTACACCTTC. Translated: CASSQTARTGSGYTF.

The rearrangement uses TRBV29-1 and TRBJ1-2; no definite D call. CDR1 SQVTM and CDR2 ANQGSEA come from the germline V gene. With 0 bases removed from V and 0 bases from J, the gap between germline ends came to 8 bases. The CDR3 loop spans 14 amino acids. The CDR3 nucleotides read TGCAGCGTTGAAGACGAGGAAGCTAACTATGGCTACACCTTC. It is translated as CSVEDEEANYGYTF.

This sequence joins TRBV27 and TRBJ1-6, with D uncertain. The CDR3 totals 13 residues. V gave up 0 bases and J gave up 12 bases, with 9 bases separating them. Germline V lookup: CDR1 MNHEY, CDR2 SMNVEV (reference sequence). CDR3 DNA: TGTGCCAGCAGTTTATCGGTCGCCAGACCCCTCCACTTT. This gives the protein CASSLSVARPLHF.